Sequencing of this T cell receptor beta chain was carried out in a study of blood T cell repertoires in COVID-19. Study overall: The samples span acute and convalescent COVID-19 from the United States, Italy and Spain.

In the authors' methods: It was from reference gene primer amplification that nucleated cell counts were estimated. The repertoire was sequenced with immunoSEQ multiplex PCR; TCRdb's copy has only in-frame clones and lacks some. From that table come the V and J calls and clone size; the DNA was used to work out D and trimming. This sample has approximately 88,000 clones, with around 81% found just once. The CDR3 runs to 15 residues. The trim removed 4 bases at V and 4 bases at J, leaving 6 bases unmatched. CDR1 is SGHRS and CDR2 is YFSETQ in the germline V gene. The TCR was taken from a middle-aged man who had recovered from COVID-19. The sequenced sample consisted of peripheral blood. This rearrangement joins TRBV5-1 to TRBJ2-2; 8 bases line up with TRBD2. The CDR3: CASSKTSGPTGELFF. The CDR3 DNA is TGCGCCAGCAGCAAAACTAGCGGACCCACCGGGGAGCTGTTTTTT.